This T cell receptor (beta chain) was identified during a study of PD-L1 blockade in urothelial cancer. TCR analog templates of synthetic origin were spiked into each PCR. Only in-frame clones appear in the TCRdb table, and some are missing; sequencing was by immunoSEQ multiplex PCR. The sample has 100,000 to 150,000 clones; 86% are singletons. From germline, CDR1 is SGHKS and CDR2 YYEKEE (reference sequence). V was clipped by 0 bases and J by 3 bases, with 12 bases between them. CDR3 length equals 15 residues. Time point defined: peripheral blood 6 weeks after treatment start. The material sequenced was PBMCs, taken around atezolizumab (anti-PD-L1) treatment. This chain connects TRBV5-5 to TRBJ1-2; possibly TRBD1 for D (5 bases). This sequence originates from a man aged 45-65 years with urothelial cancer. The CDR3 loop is CASSLDAGRDYGYTF. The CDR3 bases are TGTGCCAGCAGCTTGGACGCGGGGCGGGACTATGGCTACACCTTC.